This T cell receptor (beta chain) was profiled in a study of blood T cells in healthy people across ages. Regarding this clonotype: Its antigen is still unknown.

Trimming removed 3 bases at V and 6 bases at J, with 17 bases between. CDR3 length equals 15 residues. PBMCs numbering at least 6.5 million were isolated per sample. The use of a sample-barcoded 5' primer and a J-beta primer mix characterized a second PCR of about 6 to 12 cycles. Each of the samples gave a minimum of 2.5 million paired-end reads that contained CDR3. TCRdb passed the 5' RACE reads through MiXCR, listing each CDR3 protein once. The table includes under 1,000,000 distinct CDR3 sequences, around 36% detected once. Findings of the study overall: Per million T cells, TCR beta diversity dropped about linearly as age rose.

The sequenced material came from blood. The genes are TRBV12-3 or TRBV12-4 and TRBJ1-1, with D possibly TRBD1 on 6 matching bases. The receptor comes from a man aged 18 to 29 in good health. The CDR3 DNA reads as TGTGCCAGCAGTTTGAAGGGGGGCGACTTTTCTGAAGCTTTCTTT. This gives the protein CASSLKGGDFSEAFF.